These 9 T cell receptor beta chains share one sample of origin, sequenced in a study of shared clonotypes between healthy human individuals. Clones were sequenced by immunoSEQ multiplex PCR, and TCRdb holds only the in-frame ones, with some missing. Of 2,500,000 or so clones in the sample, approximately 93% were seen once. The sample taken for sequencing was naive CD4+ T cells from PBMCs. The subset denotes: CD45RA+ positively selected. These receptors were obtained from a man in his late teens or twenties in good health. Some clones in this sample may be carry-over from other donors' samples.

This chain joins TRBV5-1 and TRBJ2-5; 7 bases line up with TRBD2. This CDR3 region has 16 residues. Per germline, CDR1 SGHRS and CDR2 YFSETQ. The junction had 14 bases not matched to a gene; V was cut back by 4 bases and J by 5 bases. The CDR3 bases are TGCGCCAGCAGCCCGCCCGCGGGGAGGGTAGTGGAGACCCAGTACTTC. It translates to CASSPPAGRVVETQYF.

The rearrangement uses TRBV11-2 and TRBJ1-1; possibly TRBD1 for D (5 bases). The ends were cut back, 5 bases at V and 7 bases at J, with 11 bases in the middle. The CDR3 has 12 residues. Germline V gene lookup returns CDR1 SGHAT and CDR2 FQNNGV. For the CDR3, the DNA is TGTGCCAGCAGCCCGAGGGGTTTTGAAGCTTTCTTT. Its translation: CASSPRGFEAFF.

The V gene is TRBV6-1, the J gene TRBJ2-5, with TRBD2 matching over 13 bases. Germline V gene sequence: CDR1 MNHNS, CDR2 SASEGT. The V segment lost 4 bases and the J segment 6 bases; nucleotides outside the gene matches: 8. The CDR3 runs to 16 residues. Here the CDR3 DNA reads TGTGCCAGCAGTGGAGGACTAGCGGGAGTGTTGAAGACCCAGTACTTC. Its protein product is CASSGGLAGVLKTQYF.

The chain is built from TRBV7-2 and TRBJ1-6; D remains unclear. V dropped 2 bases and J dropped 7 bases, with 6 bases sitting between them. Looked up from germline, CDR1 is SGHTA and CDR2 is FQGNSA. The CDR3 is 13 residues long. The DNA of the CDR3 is TGTGCCAGCAGCTTATTAGCGAATTCACCCCTCCACTTT. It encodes CASSLLANSPLHF.

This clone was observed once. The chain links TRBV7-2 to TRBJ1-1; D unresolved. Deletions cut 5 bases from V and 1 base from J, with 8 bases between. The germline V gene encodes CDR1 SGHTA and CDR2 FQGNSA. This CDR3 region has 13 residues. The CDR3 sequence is CASSVERNTEAFF. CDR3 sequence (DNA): TGTGCCAGCAGCGTAGAGCGGAACACTGAAGCTTTCTTT.

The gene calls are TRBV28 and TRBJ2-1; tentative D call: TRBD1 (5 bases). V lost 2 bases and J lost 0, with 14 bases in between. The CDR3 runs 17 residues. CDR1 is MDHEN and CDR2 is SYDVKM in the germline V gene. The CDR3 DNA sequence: TGTGCCAGCAGTTTACGTCTGGGGCTGAGCTCCTACAATGAGCAGTTCTTC. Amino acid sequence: CASSLRLGLSSYNEQFF.

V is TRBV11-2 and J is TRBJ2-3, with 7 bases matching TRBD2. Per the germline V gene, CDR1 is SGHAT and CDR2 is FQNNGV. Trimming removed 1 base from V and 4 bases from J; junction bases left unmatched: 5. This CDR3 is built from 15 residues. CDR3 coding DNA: TGTGCCAGCAGCTTAGCTGGCGGGAGCTCAGATACGCAGTATTTT. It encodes CASSLAGGSSDTQYF.

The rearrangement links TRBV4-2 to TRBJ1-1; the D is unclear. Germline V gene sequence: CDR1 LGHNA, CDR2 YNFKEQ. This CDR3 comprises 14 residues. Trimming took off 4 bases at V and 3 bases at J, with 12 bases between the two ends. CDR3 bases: TGTGCCAGCAGCCCAAACCTGGACGACACTGAAGCTTTCTTT. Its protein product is CASSPNLDDTEAFF.

CDR3: CASSLARGNTEAFF. The CDR3 DNA follows: TGTGCCAGCAGCCTAGCGAGGGGGAACACTGAAGCTTTCTTT. The chain links TRBV27 to TRBJ1-1; D might be TRBD1 (5 bases). The CDR3 spans 14 residues. Germline V gives CDR1 MNHEY, CDR2 SMNVEV (reference sequence). The V end lost 6 bases, the J end lost 1 base, and 12 bases lay between the germline ends.